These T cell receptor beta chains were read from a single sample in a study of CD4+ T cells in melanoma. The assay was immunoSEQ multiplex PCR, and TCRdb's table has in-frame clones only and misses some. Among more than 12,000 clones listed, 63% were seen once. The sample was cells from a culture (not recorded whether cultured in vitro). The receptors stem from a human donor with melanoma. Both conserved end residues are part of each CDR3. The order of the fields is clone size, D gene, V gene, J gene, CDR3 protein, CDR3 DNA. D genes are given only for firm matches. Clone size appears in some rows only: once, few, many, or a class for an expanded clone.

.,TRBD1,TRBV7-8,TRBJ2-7,CASSLAAGGLNEQYF,TGTGCCAGCAGCTTAGCGGCAGGGGGCCTGAACGAGCAGTACTTC
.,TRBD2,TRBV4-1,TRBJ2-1,CASSQDWLAGESGNEQFF,TGCGCCAGCAGCCAAGATTGGCTAGCGGGGGAGTCTGGCAATGAGCAGTTCTTC
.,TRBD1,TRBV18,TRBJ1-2,CASSTRGQDNYGYTF,TGTGCCAGCTCAACGAGGGGGCAGGATAACTATGGCTACACCTTC
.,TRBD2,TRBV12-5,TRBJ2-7,CASGLIFPRGARGGYEQYF,TGTGCTAGTGGTTTGATCTTTCCGCGGGGGGCTCGCGGGGGTTACGAGCAGTACTTC
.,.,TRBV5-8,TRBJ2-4,CASSLAAGFSRVENIQYF,TGTGCCAGCAGCTTGGCAGCAGGGTTTTCGAGGGTCGAAAACATTCAGTACTTC
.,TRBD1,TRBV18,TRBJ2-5,CASSVRQGLGETQYF,TGTGCCAGCTCAGTACGACAGGGGTTAGGAGAGACCCAGTACTTC
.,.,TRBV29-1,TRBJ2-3,CSARVSRKTDTQYF,TGCAGCGCTCGGGTCTCCCGGAAGACAGATACGCAGTATTTT
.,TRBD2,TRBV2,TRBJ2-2,CASSEVAGSGELFF,TGTGCCAGCAGTGAGGTAGCGGGCAGCGGGGAGCTGTTTTTT
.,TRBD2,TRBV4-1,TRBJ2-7,CASSQVHLGGSSYEQYF,TGCGCCAGCAGCCAAGTGCACTTGGGCGGGAGCTCCTACGAGCAGTACTTC
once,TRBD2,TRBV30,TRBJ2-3,CAWSSNRGGLSITTDTQYF,TGTGCCTGGAGTTCAAACCGGGGGGGCTTGTCTATCACAACAGATACGCAGTATTTT
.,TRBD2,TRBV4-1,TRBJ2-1,CASSQAGTSNEQFF,TGCGCCAGCAGCCAAGCCGGGACTAGCAATGAGCAGTTCTTC
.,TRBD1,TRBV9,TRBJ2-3,CASSVGTGAWADTQYF,TGTGCCAGCAGCGTAGGAACAGGGGCTTGGGCGGATACGCAGTATTTT
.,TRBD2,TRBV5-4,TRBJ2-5,CASSRTSGGANTETQYF,TGTGCCAGCAGTCGGACTAGCGGGGGGGCCAACACAGAGACCCAGTACTTC
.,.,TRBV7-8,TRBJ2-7,CASSSVIRYEQYF,TGTGCCAGCAGCTCCGTGATCCGGTACGAGCAGTACTTC
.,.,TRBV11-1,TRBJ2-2,CASSWRGANTGELFF,TGTGCCAGCAGCTGGAGGGGGGCTAACACCGGGGAGCTGTTTTTT
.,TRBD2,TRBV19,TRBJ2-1,CASSFSGTSGAEQFF,TGTGCCAGTAGTTTCTCCGGGACTAGCGGGGCTGAGCAGTTCTTC
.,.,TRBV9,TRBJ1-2,CASSVEPVGNWGYGYTF,TGTGCCAGCAGCGTAGAACCCGTGGGGAATTGGGGGTATGGCTACACCTTC
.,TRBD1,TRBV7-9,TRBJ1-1,CASSLRGLGSTEAFF,TGTGCCAGCAGCCTCAGGGGGCTAGGTAGCACTGAAGCTTTCTTT
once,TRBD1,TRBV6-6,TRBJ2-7,CASSYGDRGQSYEQYF,TGTGCCAGCAGTTACGGGGACAGGGGGCAATCGTACGAGCAGTACTTC
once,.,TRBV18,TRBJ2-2,CASSPDRKNTGELFF,TGTGCCAGCTCACCCGACAGGAAGAACACCGGGGAGCTGTTTTTT
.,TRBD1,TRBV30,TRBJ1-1,CAWSTRDRGPTEAFF,TGTGCCTGGAGTACCCGGGACAGGGGACCTACTGAAGCTTTCTTT
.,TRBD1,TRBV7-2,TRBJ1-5,CASSFRGLGNQPQHF,TGTGCCAGCAGCTTTAGGGGGCTAGGCAATCAGCCCCAGCATTTT
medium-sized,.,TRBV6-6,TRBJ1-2,CASSYQGDYGYTF,TGTGCCAGCAGTTATCAGGGTGACTATGGCTACACCTTC
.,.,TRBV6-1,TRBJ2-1,CASGGPGGRHNEQFF,TGTGCCAGCGGGGGGCCAGGGGGGAGACACAATGAGCAGTTCTTC
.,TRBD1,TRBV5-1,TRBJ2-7,CASSLSLGTGSYEQYF,TGCGCCAGCAGCTTGAGCTTGGGGACAGGGAGTTACGAGCAGTACTTC
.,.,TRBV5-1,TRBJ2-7,CASRDEGGNYEQYF,TGCGCCAGCAGGGACGAGGGGGGGAACTACGAGCAGTACTTC
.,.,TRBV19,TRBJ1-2,CASSAGMVVAFYGYTF,TGTGCCAGTAGTGCGGGAATGGTCGTAGCATTCTATGGCTACACCTTC
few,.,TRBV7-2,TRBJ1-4,CASSLAGVRNEKLFF,TGTGCCAGCAGCTTAGCGGGGGTTCGAAATGAAAAACTGTTTTTT